This T cell receptor beta chain appears in the sequencing data of a study of T cells in Graves' hyperthyroidism and ophthalmopathy. Authors of the study amplified TCR beta CDR3 regions from RNA transcripts. HTBI primers were employed in a first-round RT-PCR of the TCR CDR3. In TCRdb, the multiplex PCR reads were re-called with MiXCR into one record per CDR3 protein. Here the sample spans a few hundred thousand distinct CDR3 sequences, roughly 14% being singletons. Fresh peripheral blood, roughly 10 ml, was the source of the PBMCs. Study outcomes and limitations: Most thyroid clonotypes expanded above 0.001 appeared in blood too.

Comment on this clonotype: What it recognizes is unknown. The junction does not match germline at one end; this may be a read error.

The sequencing sample was made of blood. This receptor was identified in a woman aged 18-29 years with Graves' hyperthyroidism.

As DNA, the CDR3 is TGTGCTAGCAGCTTAGAGCTAGACTACAATGAGCAGTTCTTC. Translation gives CASSLELDYNEQFF. The V call is TRBV7-7, the J call TRBJ2-1, with D unclear. CDR3 length: 14 residues. Germline V gene sequence: CDR1 SSHAT, CDR2 FNYEAQ (reference sequence).